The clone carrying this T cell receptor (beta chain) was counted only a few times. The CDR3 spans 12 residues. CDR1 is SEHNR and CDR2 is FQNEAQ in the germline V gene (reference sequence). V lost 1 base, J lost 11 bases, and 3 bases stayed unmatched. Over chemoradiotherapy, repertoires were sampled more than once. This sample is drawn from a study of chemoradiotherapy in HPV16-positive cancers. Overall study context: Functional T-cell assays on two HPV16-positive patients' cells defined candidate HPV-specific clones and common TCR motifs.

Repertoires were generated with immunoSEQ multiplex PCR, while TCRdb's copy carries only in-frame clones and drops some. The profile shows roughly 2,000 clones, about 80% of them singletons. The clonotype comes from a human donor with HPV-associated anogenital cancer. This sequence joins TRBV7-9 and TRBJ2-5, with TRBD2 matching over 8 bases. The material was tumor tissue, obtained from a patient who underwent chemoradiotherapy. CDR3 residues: CASSLEGLGQYF. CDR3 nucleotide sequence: TGTGCCAGCAGCTTAGAGGGACTAGGGCAGTACTTC.